This T cell receptor (beta chain) was captured by sequencing in a study of CD8+ T cells in alopecia areata. This clone was observed a handful of times. As yet, its antigen is unknown. Study-wide findings and caveats: Normal scalp had lower clonality than lesional scalp, with alopecia totalis/universalis lesions showing this most strongly.

Sequencing templates came from extracted RNA that was reverse transcribed into cDNA. Clones were sequenced by immunoSEQ multiplex PCR, and TCRdb holds only the in-frame ones, with some missing. The data contain about 150,000 clones, about 60% of them singletons. Sequencing was performed on CD4+ T cells sorted from blood. This TCR was sampled from a human donor in good health.

Here the CDR3 DNA reads TGCAGCGTTGGCCTCGGGACAGGTTCGAAACTGTTTTTT. The encoded protein is CSVGLGTGSKLFF. The chain links TRBV29-1 to TRBJ1-4; 8 bases agree with TRBD1. Germline loops: CDR1 SQVTM, CDR2 ANQGSEA. CDR3 size: 13 residues. Trimming took 4 bases from V and 11 from J; bases not matched to a gene: 9.